These 2 T cell receptor beta chains originate from one sample sequenced in a study of T cell repertoires in urothelial bladder cancer. Assay: immunoSEQ multiplex PCR; the TCRdb copy retains only in-frame clones and omits some. The sample lists fewer than 14,000 clones; about 64% were seen once. Sample: tumor-infiltrating cells from bladder cancer. These receptors originate from a human donor with a benign inflammatory bladder lesion.

This clone was seen a single time. The chain uses TRBV19 and TRBJ2-5; TRBD2 aligns across 7 bases. The CDR3 totals 14 residues. Looked up from germline, CDR1 is LNHDA and CDR2 is SQIVND (reference sequence). The J segment lost 4 bases and the V segment lost 8 bases, leaving 10 bases of the junction unmatched. In DNA form, the CDR3 reads TGTGCCAGTCCTTCGGTCGGACTAGTAGAGACCCAGTACTTC. Its translation: CASPSVGLVETQYF.

Here the CDR3 DNA reads TGTGCCAGTAGTATGGTCCGGGGTGGCTACACCTTC. It translates to CASSMVRGGYTF. The V call is TRBV19, the J call TRBJ1-2; D uncertain. The CDR3 has 12 amino acids. V dropped 3 bases and J dropped 7 bases, with 9 bases sitting between them. The V gene's germline CDR1 is LNHDA and CDR2 SQIVND (reference sequence).